This T cell receptor (beta chain) derives from a study of T cells in Graves' hyperthyroidism and ophthalmopathy. About the study: Peripheral blood samples were taken at initial diagnosis, prior to any treatment.

RNA transcripts served as the template for amplifying TCR beta CDR3 regions. Using the HTBI primer set, a first-round RT-PCR was run on the TCR CDR3. TCRdb used MiXCR to reprocess the multiplex PCR reads, holding one entry per CDR3 protein. The repertoire holds nearly 600,000 distinct CDR3 sequences, with around 14% as singletons. Comment on this clonotype: A much larger clone differs from this one at a single base, so this may be a read error.

This CDR3 region has 15 residues. Germline V gives CDR1 SGHTA, CDR2 FQGNSA. This TCR derives from a woman aged 25 to 39 with Graves' hyperthyroidism that later progressed to Graves' ophthalmopathy. Sequences were obtained from blood. This chain links TRBV7-2 with TRBJ2-1; D is ambiguous. The CDR3 loop reads CASSSRHSFPNEHFF. Here the CDR3 DNA reads TGTGCCAGCAGCTCCAGGCACTCCTTCCCCAATGAGCATTTCTTC. The full variable domain, completed using reference TRBV7-2 and TRBJ2-1, is GAGVSQSPSNKVTEKGKDVELRCDPISGHTALYWYRQSLGQGLEFLIYFQGNSAPDKSGLPSDRFSAERTGGSVSTLTIQRTQQEDSAVYLCASSSRHSFPNEHFFGPGTRLTVL.